The T cell receptor beta chain described here comes from a study of shared clonotypes between healthy human individuals. The assay was immunoSEQ multiplex PCR, and TCRdb's table has in-frame clones only and misses some. The sample consists of over a million clones, around three quarters of them appearing once. General study results and limits: Generation probability values for non-shared clonotypes were lower than those for clonotypes shared by all four donors. Generally, naive subsets came out with larger estimated richness than memory subsets.

The CDR3 runs to 16 residues. V gave up 4 bases and J gave up 0 bases; unmatched junction bases: 7. Germline V gives CDR1 SGHTA, CDR2 FQGTGA. In regard to this clone: The antigen remains undetermined.

This sequence joins TRBV7-3 and TRBJ2-3, with TRBD2 matching over 7 bases. The sequence came from a man aged 18 to 29 in good health. Some clones in this sample may be carry-over from other donors' samples. What was sequenced was memory CD4+ T cells from PBMCs. Subset noted: CD45RA-negative fraction. The CDR3 is CASSSASGSSTDTQYF. The DNA of the CDR3 is TGTGCCAGCAGCTCTGCTAGCGGCTCTAGCACAGATACGCAGTATTTT.